The following is a TCR beta chain sequence with its context. Its antigen is not identified. This entry comes from a study of cytomegalovirus exposure and HLA in healthy donors. Study-wide results and caveats: The authors listed around 150 TCR beta chains as cytomegalovirus-associated. TCR association rates varied by HLA locus in a later analysis, with DRB1 highest and HLA-C lowest.

In germline, CDR1 is LNHDA, CDR2 SQIVND (reference sequence). This CDR3 is 15 amino acids long. The trim removed 4 bases at V and 0 bases at J, leaving 0 bases unmatched. PCR primers comprised 60 Vbeta and 13 Jbeta primers. Clones were read by immunoSEQ multiplex PCR, and TCRdb kept only the in-frame ones, dropping some. The sample has about 160,000 clones, roughly 80% seen once. This chain links TRBV19 with TRBJ2-6; 7 bases map to TRBD2. This TCR derives from a man younger than 45 in good health and CMV-seronegative. What was sequenced was PBMCs. The CDR3 is CASSSGSSGANVLTF. The CDR3, as DNA: TGTGCCAGTAGTAGCGGGAGCTCTGGGGCCAACGTCCTGACTTTC.